A single T cell receptor beta chain is shown here with its context. These data belong to a study of blood T cell repertoires in COVID-19. Overall study: Italy, Spain and the United States were the sources of the convalescent and acute COVID-19 samples. T cells, B-cell-depleted T cells, or PBMCs supplied cDNA or gDNA.

The V gene's germline CDR1 is KGHSH and CDR2 LQKENI. Trimming took 6 bases from V and 5 from J, leaving 16 bases between them. This CDR3 has 14 amino acids. Per the original data handling: For nucleated cells, counts were estimated from reference gene primer amplification. TCRdb keeps only in-frame clones here, not all; method: immunoSEQ multiplex PCR. The V and J calls and the clone size are those of that table, but D and trimming were determined from the DNA. The sample contains some 58,000 clones, roughly 87% of which appear only once. This chain joins TRBV18 and TRBJ1-1; D is ambiguous. This clonotype was sampled from a man aged 45 to 65 with active COVID-19. Input material: peripheral blood. CDR3 in amino acids: CASSPQAGGTEAFF. The CDR3 coding sequence is TGTGCCAGCTCTCCCCAAGCGGGTGGGACTGAAGCTTTCTTT.